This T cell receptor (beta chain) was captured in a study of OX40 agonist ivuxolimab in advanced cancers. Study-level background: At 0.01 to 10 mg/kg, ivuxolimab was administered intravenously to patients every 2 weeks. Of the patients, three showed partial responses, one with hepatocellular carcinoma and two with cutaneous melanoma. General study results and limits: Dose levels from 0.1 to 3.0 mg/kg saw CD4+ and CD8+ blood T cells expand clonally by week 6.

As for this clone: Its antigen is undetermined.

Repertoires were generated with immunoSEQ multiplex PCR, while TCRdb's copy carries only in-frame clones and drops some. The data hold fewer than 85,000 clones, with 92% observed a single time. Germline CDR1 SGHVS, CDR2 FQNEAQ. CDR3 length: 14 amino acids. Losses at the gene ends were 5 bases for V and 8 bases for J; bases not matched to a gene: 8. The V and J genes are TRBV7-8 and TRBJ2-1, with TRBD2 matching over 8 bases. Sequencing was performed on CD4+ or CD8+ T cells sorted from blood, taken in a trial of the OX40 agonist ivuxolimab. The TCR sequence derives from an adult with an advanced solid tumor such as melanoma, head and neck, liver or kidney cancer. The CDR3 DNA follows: TGTGCCAGCAGCCTAGGGACTAGGAGTGATGAGCAGTTCTTC. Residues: CASSLGTRSDEQFF.